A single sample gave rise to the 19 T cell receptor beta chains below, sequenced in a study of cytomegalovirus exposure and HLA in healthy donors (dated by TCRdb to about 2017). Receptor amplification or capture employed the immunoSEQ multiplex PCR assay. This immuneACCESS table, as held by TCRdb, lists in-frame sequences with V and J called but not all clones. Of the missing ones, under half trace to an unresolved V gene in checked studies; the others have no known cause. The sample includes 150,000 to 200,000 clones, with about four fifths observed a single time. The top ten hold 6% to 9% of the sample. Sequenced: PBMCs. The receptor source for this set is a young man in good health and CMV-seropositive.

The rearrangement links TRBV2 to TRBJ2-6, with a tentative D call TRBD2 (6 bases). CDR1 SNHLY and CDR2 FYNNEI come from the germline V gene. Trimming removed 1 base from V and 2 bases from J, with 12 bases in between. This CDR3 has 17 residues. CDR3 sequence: CASSEGLWGAGANVLTF. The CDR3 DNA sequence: TGTGCCAGCAGTGAAGGCTTGTGGGGGGCTGGGGCCAACGTCCTGACTTTC.

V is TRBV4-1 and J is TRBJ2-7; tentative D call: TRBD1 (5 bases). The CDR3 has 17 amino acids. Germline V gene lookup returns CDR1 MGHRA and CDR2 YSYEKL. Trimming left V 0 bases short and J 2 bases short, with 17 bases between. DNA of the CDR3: TGCGCCAGCAGCCAAGATGATCAGGGCCGGTGGCCCTACGAGCAGTACTTC. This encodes CASSQDDQGRWPYEQYF.

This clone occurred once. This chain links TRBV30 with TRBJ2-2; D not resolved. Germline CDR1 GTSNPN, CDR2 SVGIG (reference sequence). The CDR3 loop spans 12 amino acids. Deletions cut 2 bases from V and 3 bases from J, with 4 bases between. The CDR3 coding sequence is TGTGCCTGGAGTCCTCACACCGGGGAGCTGTTTTTT. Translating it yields CAWSPHTGELFF.

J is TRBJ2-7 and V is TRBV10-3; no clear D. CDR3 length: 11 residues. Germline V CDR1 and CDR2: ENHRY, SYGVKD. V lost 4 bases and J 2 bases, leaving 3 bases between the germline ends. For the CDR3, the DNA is TGTGCCATCAGTGCCGCCTACGAGCAGTACTTC. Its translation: CAISAAYEQYF.

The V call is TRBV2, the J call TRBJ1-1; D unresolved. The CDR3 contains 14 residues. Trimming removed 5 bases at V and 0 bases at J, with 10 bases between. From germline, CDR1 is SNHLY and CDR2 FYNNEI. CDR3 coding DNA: TGTGCCAGCAGTTTTGAGGGCATGAACACTGAAGCTTTCTTT. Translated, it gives CASSFEGMNTEAFF.

The CDR3: CASSPPSGPNNEQFF. The CDR3 DNA reads TGCGCCAGCAGCCCCCCTAGCGGGCCCAACAATGAGCAGTTCTTC. This chain connects TRBV4-1 to TRBJ2-1; 8 nucleotides agree with TRBD2. The J segment lost 5 bases and the V segment lost 4 bases, leaving 7 bases of the junction unmatched. Germline CDR1 MGHRA, CDR2 YSYEKL. This CDR3 has 15 amino acids.

In nucleotides, the CDR3 is TGTGCCAGCAGACCCCCCGGCAGGCACCAGTTCTTC. Encoded protein: CASRPPGRHQFF. The chain joins TRBV28 to TRBJ2-1, with no clear D. This CDR3 region has 12 residues. V shed 6 bases and J shed 13 bases, with 16 bases lying between them. Germline values: CDR1 MDHEN, CDR2 SYDVKM. The variable domain in full, with the rest retrieved from reference TRBV28 and TRBJ2-1, is DVKVTQSSRYLVKRTGEKVFLECVQDMDHENMFWYRQDPGLGLRLIYFSYDVKMKEKGDIPEGYSVSREKKERFSLILESASTNQTSMYLCASRPPGRHQFFGPGTRLTVL.

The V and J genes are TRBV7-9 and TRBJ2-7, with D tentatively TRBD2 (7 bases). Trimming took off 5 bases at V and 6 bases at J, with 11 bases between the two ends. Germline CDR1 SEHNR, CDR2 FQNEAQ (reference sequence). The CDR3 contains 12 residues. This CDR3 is CASSARGGEQYF. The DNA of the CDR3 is TGTGCCAGCAGCGCGAGGGGGGGCGAGCAGTACTTC.

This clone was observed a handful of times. The CDR3 here is CASSPAAANTGELFF. For the CDR3, the DNA is TGTGCCAGCTCACCCGCGGCCGCGAACACCGGGGAGCTGTTTTTT. The chain links TRBV18 to TRBJ2-2; D ambiguous. Germline CDR1 KGHSH, CDR2 LQKENI. This CDR3 comprises 15 residues. Trimming removed 3 bases at V and 0 bases at J, with 8 bases between.

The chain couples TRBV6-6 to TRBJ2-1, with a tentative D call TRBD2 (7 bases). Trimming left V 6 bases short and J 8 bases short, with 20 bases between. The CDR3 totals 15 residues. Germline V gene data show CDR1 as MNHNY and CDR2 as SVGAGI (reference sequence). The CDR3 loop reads CASSGPGGRGHEQFF. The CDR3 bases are TGTGCCAGCAGCGGGCCCGGGGGGCGCGGGCATGAGCAGTTCTTC.

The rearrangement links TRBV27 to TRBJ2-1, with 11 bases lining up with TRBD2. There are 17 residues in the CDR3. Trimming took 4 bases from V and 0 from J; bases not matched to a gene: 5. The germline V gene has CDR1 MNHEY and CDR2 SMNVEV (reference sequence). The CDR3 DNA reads TGTGCCAGCAGTTCCCTAGCGGGAGGCAGCTCCTACAATGAGCAGTTCTTC. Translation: CASSSLAGGSSYNEQFF.

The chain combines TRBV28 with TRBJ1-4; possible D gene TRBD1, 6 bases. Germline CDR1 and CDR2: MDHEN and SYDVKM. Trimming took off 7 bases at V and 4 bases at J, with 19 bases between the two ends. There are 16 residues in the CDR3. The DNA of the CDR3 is TGTGCCAGCACCTCCTCAGGGGCAGGAGTTAATGAAAAACTGTTTTTT. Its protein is CASTSSGAGVNEKLFF.

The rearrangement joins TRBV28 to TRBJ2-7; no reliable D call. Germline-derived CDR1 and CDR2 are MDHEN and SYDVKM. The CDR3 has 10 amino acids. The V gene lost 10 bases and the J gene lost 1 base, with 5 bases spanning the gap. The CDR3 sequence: CATSSYEQYF. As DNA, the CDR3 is TGTGCCACCTCTTCCTACGAGCAGTACTTC.

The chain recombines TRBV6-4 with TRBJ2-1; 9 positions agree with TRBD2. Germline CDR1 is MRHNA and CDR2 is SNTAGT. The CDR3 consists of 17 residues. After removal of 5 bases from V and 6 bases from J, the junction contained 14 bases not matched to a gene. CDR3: CASSSSPRLAVRNEQFF. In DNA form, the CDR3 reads TGTGCCAGCAGTTCCTCGCCACGACTAGCGGTCCGCAATGAGCAGTTCTTC.

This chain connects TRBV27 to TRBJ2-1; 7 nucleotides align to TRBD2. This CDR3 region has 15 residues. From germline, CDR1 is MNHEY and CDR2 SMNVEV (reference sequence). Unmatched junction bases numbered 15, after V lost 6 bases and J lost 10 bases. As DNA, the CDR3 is TGTGCCAGCAGACCCCTTAGTGGCGGGAGAATAGAGCAGTTCTTC. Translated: CASRPLSGGRIEQFF.

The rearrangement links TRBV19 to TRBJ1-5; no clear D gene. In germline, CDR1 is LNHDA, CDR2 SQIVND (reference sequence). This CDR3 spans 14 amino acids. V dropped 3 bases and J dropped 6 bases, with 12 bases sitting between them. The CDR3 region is CASSINAPSQPQHF. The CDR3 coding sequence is TGTGCCAGTAGTATTAATGCCCCCAGTCAGCCCCAGCATTTT. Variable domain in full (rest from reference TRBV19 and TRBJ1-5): DGGITQSPKYLFRKEGQNVTLSCEQNLNHDAMYWYRQDPGQGLRLIYYSQIVNDFQKGDIAEGYSVSREKKESFPLTVTSAQKNPTAFYLCASSINAPSQPQHFGDGTRLSIL.

For the CDR3, the DNA is TGTGCCAGCAGCTTAACCCCGGGTCTAGCGGGAGGAGTAAATGAGCAGTTCTTC. Its protein product is CASSLTPGLAGGVNEQFF. This chain connects TRBV7-7 to TRBJ2-1, with TRBD2 matching 11 bases. CDR3 size: 18 residues. V shed 2 bases and J 7 bases; nucleotides not matched to a gene: 13. The germline V gene encodes CDR1 SSHAT and CDR2 FNYEAQ (reference sequence).

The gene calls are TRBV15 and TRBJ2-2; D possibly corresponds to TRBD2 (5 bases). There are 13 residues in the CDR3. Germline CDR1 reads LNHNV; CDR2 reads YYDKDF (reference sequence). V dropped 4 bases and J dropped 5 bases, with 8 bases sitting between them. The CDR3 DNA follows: TGTGCCACCAGCACAACGGGAACCGGGGAGCTGTTTTTT. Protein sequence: CATSTTGTGELFF.

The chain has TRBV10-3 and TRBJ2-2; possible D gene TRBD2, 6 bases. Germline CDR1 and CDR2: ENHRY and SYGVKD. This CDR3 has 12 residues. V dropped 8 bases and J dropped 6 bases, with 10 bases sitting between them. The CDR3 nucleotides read TGTGCCATCGGAGGGGACCCCGGGGAGCTGTTTTTT. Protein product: CAIGGDPGELFF.